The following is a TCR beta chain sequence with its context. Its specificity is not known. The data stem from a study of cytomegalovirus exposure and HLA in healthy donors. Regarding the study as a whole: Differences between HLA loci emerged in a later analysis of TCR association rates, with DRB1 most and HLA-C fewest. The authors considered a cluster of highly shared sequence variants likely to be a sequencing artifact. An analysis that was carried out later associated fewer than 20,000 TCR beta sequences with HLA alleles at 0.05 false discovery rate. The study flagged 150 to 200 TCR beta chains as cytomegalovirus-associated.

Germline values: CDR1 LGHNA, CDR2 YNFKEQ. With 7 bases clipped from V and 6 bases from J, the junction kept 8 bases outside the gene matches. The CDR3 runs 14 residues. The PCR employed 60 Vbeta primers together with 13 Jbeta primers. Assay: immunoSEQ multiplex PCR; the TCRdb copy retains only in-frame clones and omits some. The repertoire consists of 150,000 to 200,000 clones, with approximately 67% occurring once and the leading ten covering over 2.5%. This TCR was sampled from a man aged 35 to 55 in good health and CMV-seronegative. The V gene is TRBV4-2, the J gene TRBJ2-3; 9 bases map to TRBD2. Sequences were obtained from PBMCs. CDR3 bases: TGTGCCAGCAACCGGCTAGCGGGGCTGGATACGCAGTATTTT. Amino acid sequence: CASNRLAGLDTQYF.